This T cell receptor (beta chain) is from a study of human T cells and chemical hapten exposure. Findings and caveats of the study: The study found that DPC sensitization did not change TCRs above 1 in 1000 frequency. Positive correlation was observed between PT1 expanded TCR counts and patch test score.

The sample holds many counts of this clonotype. The target antigen is unknown. Time point of the sample: pre-sensitization, week 0. The treatment was: therapeutic diphenylcyclopropenone sensitization with weekly scalp DPC. TCRdb ran MiXCR on the RACE reads and lists one entry per CDR3 protein. Altogether some 70,000 distinct CDR3 sequences are present, 9.5% to 13% being singletons, with the ten largest covering around 4.8%. V was clipped by 5 bases and J by 1 base, with 5 bases between them. The CDR3 is made up of 12 amino acids. The germline gives CDR1 ENHRY, CDR2 SYGVKD. This specimen was whole blood, taken in connection with sensitization to the hapten diphenylcyclopropenone (DPC). The TCR sequence derives from a woman between 45 and 60 years old with alopecia areata. Some clones in this sample may be carry-over from other donors' samples. The gene calls are TRBV10-3 and TRBJ1-1; D unclear. The CDR3 loop is CAISPRNTEAFF. The CDR3 DNA follows: TGTGCCATCAGTCCACGGAACACTGAAGCTTTCTTT.